This record concerns one T cell receptor (beta chain) sequence. Germline CDR1 and CDR2: SGHRS and YFSETQ. V shed 0 bases and J 10 bases; nucleotides not matched to a gene: 2. The CDR3 length is 14 residues. This specimen comes from a study of blood T cell repertoires in COVID-19. Produced via immunoSEQ multiplex PCR; TCRdb's table is partial and in-frame only. The repertoire includes fewer than 500,000 clones, 75% to 90% of them detected once, and about 0.65% sits in the top ten. The chain has TRBV5-1 and TRBJ1-6; 9 nucleotides line up with TRBD1. This TCR was recovered from a woman aged 18-29 years who had recovered from COVID-19. The sample taken for sequencing was PBMCs or T cells enriched from blood (not recorded which). The CDR3 DNA reads as TGCGCCAGCAGCTTGGGGACAGGGGAATCACCCCTCCACTTT. Translating gives CASSLGTGESPLHF. Supplemented by reference TRBV5-1 and TRBJ1-6, the full variable domain reads KAGVTQTPRYLIKTRGQQVTLSCSPISGHRSVSWYQQTPGQGLQFLFEYFSETQRNKGNFPGRFSGRQFSNSRSEMNVSTLELGDSALYLCASSLGTGESPLHFGNGTRLTVT.